These 14 T cell receptor beta chains share one sample of origin, sequenced in a study of T-cell memory formation after mild COVID-19. In TCRdb, the 5' RACE reads were re-called with MiXCR into one record per CDR3 protein. The table has a few hundred thousand distinct CDR3 sequences, more than 20% seen once. Sequencing input: PBMCs or a T cell subset sorted from them (not recorded which). The receptors shown here come from an adult woman who had mild COVID-19 (a few samples of this study predate the infection). Cell type and time point are not known.

The chain links TRBV6-5 to TRBJ2-4; tentative D call: TRBD1 (6 bases). Germline V gives CDR1 MNHEY, CDR2 SVGAGI. The CDR3 is made up of 15 amino acids. Trimming pared 2 bases from V and 12 bases from J, leaving 20 bases between. In DNA, the CDR3 is TGTGCCAGCAGTTACGATCTGGGGGCAGGGGAGACTCAGTACTTC. This codes for CASSYDLGAGETQYF.

This clonotype has only a few counts. The rearrangement links TRBV5-1 to TRBJ2-3, with D perhaps matching TRBD1 (5 bases). CDR1 and CDR2 (germline): SGHRS, YFSETQ. The CDR3 spans 15 residues. Trimming cost V 1 base and J 4 bases, with 13 bases left between them. The CDR3 sequence: CASSLRGDGPDTQYF. As DNA, the CDR3 is TGCGCCAGCAGCTTGAGGGGCGACGGGCCAGATACGCAGTATTTT.

This clonotype was observed a few times. This chain links TRBV5-1 with TRBJ2-7; a weak D match, TRBD1 (5 bases). V was shortened by 3 bases and J by 1 base, with 14 bases between the two germline ends. The CDR3 runs to 15 residues. Germline V CDR1 and CDR2: SGHRS, YFSETQ. This CDR3 is CASSYGHSPSYEQYF. The DNA of the CDR3 is TGCGCCAGCAGCTACGGACACTCACCTTCCTACGAGCAGTACTTC.

This clonotype appeared a few times. V gene TRBV29-1 combines with J gene TRBJ1-2; tentatively, D is TRBD1 (6 bases). The germline V gene encodes CDR1 SQVTM and CDR2 ANQGSEA. The length of the CDR3 is 12 residues. The V end lost 3 bases, the J end lost 8 bases, and 13 bases lay between the germline ends. CDR3 in amino acids: CSVDEGGRGYTF. Written as DNA, the CDR3 is TGCAGCGTTGATGAAGGGGGGCGCGGCTACACCTTC. Full variable domain (remainder filled in from reference TRBV29-1 and TRBJ1-2): SAVISQKPSRDICQRGTSLTIQCQVDSQVTMMFWYRQQPGQSLTLIATANQGSEATYESGFVIDKFPISRPNLTFSTLTVSNMSPEDSSIYLCSVDEGGRGYTFGSGTRLTVV.

This clonotype appeared many times. The V and J genes are TRBV7-2 and TRBJ2-1; D could derive from TRBD1 or TRBD2 (5 bases each). The CDR3 is made up of 11 amino acids. V dropped 3 bases and J dropped 9 bases, with 6 bases sitting between them. Germline CDR1 is SGHTA and CDR2 is FQGNSA. CDR3 in amino acids: CASSFGGEQFF. CDR3 in DNA: TGTGCCAGCAGCTTTGGGGGTGAGCAGTTCTTC.

Only a few counts were recorded for this clonotype. The chain joins TRBV9 to TRBJ1-3; D is uncertain. CDR1 is SGDLS and CDR2 is YYNGEE in the germline V gene. The CDR3 is 14 residues long. V was shortened by 3 bases and J by 2 bases, with 9 bases between the two germline ends. CDR3 bases: TGTGCCAGCAGCGGTCGGGTCGCTGGAAACACCATATATTTT. Its protein product is CASSGRVAGNTIYF.

DNA for the CDR3: TGTGCCAGCAGCCTCTTGGCAGGGGATAGTTCACCCCTCCACTTT. Protein sequence: CASSLLAGDSSPLHF. This chain links TRBV7-9 with TRBJ1-6, with TRBD1 as a possible D gene (6 bases). The V and J ends lost 5 bases and 9 bases respectively, with 17 bases between them. CDR1 and CDR2 (germline): SEHNR, FQNEAQ (reference sequence). The CDR3 extends over 15 amino acids.

The chain combines TRBV4-1 with TRBJ1-3; no clear D gene. The CDR3 contains 18 residues. Germline-derived CDR1 and CDR2 are MGHRA and YSYEKL. Trimming removed 1 base from V and 4 bases from J, with 20 bases in between. The CDR3, as DNA: TGCGCCAGCAGCCAAGTTGGAAACAGCCTGAAATCCGGAAACACCATATATTTT. This encodes CASSQVGNSLKSGNTIYF.

In its sample, this clonotype was seen a few times. The chain has TRBV12-3 or TRBV12-4 and TRBJ1-1; 8 nucleotides match TRBD1. Losses at the gene ends were 3 bases for V and 1 base for J; bases not matched to a gene: 1. The CDR3 has 14 residues. CDR3: CASSFQGANTEAFF. The CDR3, as DNA: TGTGCCAGCAGTTTTCAGGGGGCGAACACTGAAGCTTTCTTT.

The chain recombines TRBV30 with TRBJ1-1; no reliable D call. Trimming left V 5 bases short and J 1 base short, with 11 bases between. The CDR3 has 13 residues. Germline loops: CDR1 GTSNPN, CDR2 SVGIG (reference sequence). The DNA of the CDR3 is TGTGCCTGGTCGGCAGAGGCGAACACTGAAGCTTTCTTT. Protein: CAWSAEANTEAFF.

This clonotype showed up just once. An end of the junction differs from the germline gene, which may be a read error. The chain has TRBV6-1 and TRBJ2-7; 7 positions match TRBD2. The CDR3 consists of 17 residues. CDR1 MNHNS and CDR2 SASEGT come from the germline V gene. The CDR3 protein is CASREGTLAGEPSEQYF. For the CDR3, the DNA is TGTGCCAGCAGGGAAGGGACCTTGGCGGGGGAACCCTCCGAGCAGTACTTC.

The CDR3 loop reads CASSLAGHTYEQYF. In DNA form, the CDR3 reads TGTGCCAGCAGCTTAGCGGGACATACCTACGAGCAGTACTTC. The gene calls are TRBV7-6 and TRBJ2-7, with TRBD1 as a possible D gene (6 bases). Trimming shortened V by 0 bases and J by 2 bases, and 8 bases separated the two germline ends. This CDR3 region has 14 residues. In germline, CDR1 is SGHVS, CDR2 FNYEAQ.

The gene calls are TRBV12-3 or TRBV12-4 and TRBJ2-3, with 8 bases lining up with TRBD1. The length of the CDR3 is 17 residues. Unmatched junction bases numbered 13, after V lost 4 bases and J lost 4 bases. The CDR3: CASSYGQGTRQADTQYF. CDR3 in DNA: TGTGCCAGCAGTTACGGACAGGGAACACGTCAGGCAGATACGCAGTATTTT.

The J gene is TRBJ2-7, the V gene TRBV14, with D hard to call. The germline V and J ends were trimmed by 6 bases and 0 bases, with 15 bases remaining between them. The CDR3 has 15 amino acids. Germline CDR1 SGHDN, CDR2 FVKESK. The CDR3 sequence is CASSQDLVSSYEQYF. The CDR3 nucleotides read TGTGCCAGCAGTCAGGACCTCGTGAGCTCCTACGAGCAGTACTTC.